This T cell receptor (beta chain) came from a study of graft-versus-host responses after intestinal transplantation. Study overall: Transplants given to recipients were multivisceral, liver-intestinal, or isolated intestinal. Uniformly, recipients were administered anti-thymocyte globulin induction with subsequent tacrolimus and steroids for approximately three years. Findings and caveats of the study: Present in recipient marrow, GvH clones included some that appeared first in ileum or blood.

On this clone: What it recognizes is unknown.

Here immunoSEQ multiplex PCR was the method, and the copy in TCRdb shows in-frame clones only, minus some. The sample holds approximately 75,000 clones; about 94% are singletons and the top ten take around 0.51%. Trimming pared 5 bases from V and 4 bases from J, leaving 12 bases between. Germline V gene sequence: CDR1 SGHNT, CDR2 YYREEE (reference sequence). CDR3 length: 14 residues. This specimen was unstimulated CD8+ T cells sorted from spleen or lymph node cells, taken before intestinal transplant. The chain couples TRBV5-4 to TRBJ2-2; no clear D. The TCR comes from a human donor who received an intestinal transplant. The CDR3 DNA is TGTGCCAGCAGGACTTCGGCCTTCACCGGGGAGCTGTTTTTT. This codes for CASRTSAFTGELFF.